The rows below give T cell receptor beta chains drawn from one sample of a study of blood T cell repertoires in COVID-19. Method: immunoSEQ multiplex PCR; TCRdb's copy keeps in-frame clones and lacks some. The table has about 380,000 clones, about 80% seen once. The sequenced sample was peripheral blood. The receptor source for this set is a human donor with acute or convalescent COVID-19. The donor label of this sample is uncertain. The CDR3 runs from the conserved cysteine through the conserved F or W. The order of the fields is CDR3 DNA, CDR3 protein, clone size, V gene, J gene, D gene. D genes are given only for firm matches. Expanded clones get a size class; other rows say once, few or many, or leave the size out.

DNA: TGTGCCAGCAGCAATAGCGGGAGTGGGTCCTACGAGCAGTACTTC; CDR3: CASSNSGSGSYEQYF; size: NA; V: TRBV21-1; J: TRBJ2-7; D: NA
DNA: TGTGCCAGCAGTTACCAGCGGGGGGGCCGGTTCTTC; CDR3: CASSYQRGGRFF; size: NA; V: TRBV12-3/TRBV12-4; J: TRBJ2-1; D: TRBD2
DNA: TGCGCCAGCAGCTTAATGGCCCTTGGTAATTCACCCCTCCACTTT; CDR3: CASSLMALGNSPLHF; size: NA; V: TRBV5-1; J: TRBJ1-6; D: NA
DNA: TGCGCCAGCAGCCGACGGGAGGGGAACACTGAAGCTTTCTTT; CDR3: CASSRREGNTEAFF; size: NA; V: TRBV5-1; J: TRBJ1-1; D: NA
DNA: TGTGCCAGCAGCCCCCCTGGGACAGGTTACAATCAGCCCCAGCATTTT; CDR3: CASSPPGTGYNQPQHF; size: NA; V: TRBV6-2/TRBV6-3; J: TRBJ1-5; D: TRBD1
DNA: TGTGCCAGCACCCGACTAGCGGGGGGTGGAGAGACCCAGTACTTC; CDR3: CASTRLAGGGETQYF; size: NA; V: TRBV2; J: TRBJ2-5; D: TRBD2
DNA: TGTGCCAGCAGCCAATCTTGGACTTTGAATTCACCCCTCCACTTT; CDR3: CASSQSWTLNSPLHF; size: NA; V: TRBV16; J: TRBJ1-6; D: NA
DNA: TGTGCCTCTCTTGGGGGGATGGGGGGCTACACCTTC; CDR3: CASLGGMGGYTF; size: few; V: TRBV10-3; J: TRBJ1-2; D: NA
DNA: TGTGCCAGCAGCCAAGAAGAGCCCAGCGGGAGCTACGAGCAGTACTTC; CDR3: CASSQEEPSGSYEQYF; size: NA; V: TRBV4-2; J: TRBJ2-7; D: TRBD2
DNA: TGTGCCAGCAGCTTAGGGGGCGGCCAAGAGACCCAGTACTTC; CDR3: CASSLGGGQETQYF; size: once; V: TRBV11-3; J: TRBJ2-5; D: NA
DNA: TGTGCCAGCAGCCCAACAGGGGGAATAGGGGATACGCAGTATTTT; CDR3: CASSPTGGIGDTQYF; size: NA; V: TRBV5-6; J: TRBJ2-3; D: TRBD1
DNA: TGCAGCGTTGAAGATAGGTACAGGGGGGGACCTGAGCAGTACTTC; CDR3: CSVEDRYRGGPEQYF; size: NA; V: TRBV29-1; J: TRBJ2-7; D: NA
DNA: TGCGCCAGCAGCCAGAGCAGCGGACTAGCCCAAGAGACCCAGTACTTC; CDR3: CASSQSSGLAQETQYF; size: NA; V: TRBV4-1; J: TRBJ2-5; D: TRBD2
DNA: TGTGCCAGCAGCTTATCGGGACAGGGAAACAATGAGCAGTTCTTC; CDR3: CASSLSGQGNNEQFF; size: NA; V: TRBV5-4; J: TRBJ2-1; D: TRBD1
DNA: TGCGCCAGCAAGCGGAATATGAACACTGAAGCTTTCTTT; CDR3: CASKRNMNTEAFF; size: few; V: TRBV10-1; J: TRBJ1-1; D: NA
DNA: TGTGCCAGCAGCGATGCGGGGGGAAAGTACGAGCAGTACTTC; CDR3: CASSDAGGKYEQYF; size: NA; V: TRBV5-4; J: TRBJ2-7; D: TRBD2
DNA: TGTGCCAGCAGGACCTTTCGGGAGTTTGCGCAGTTCTTC; CDR3: CASRTFREFAQFF; size: NA; V: TRBV2; J: TRBJ2-1; D: NA
DNA: TGTGCCAGCAGTTCTGGGAGCGGCTCCCAGTACTTC; CDR3: CASSSGSGSQYF; size: NA; V: TRBV12-3/TRBV12-4; J: TRBJ2-5; D: NA
DNA: TGTGCCAGCAGCCAGATGAACACTGAAGCTTTCTTT; CDR3: CASSQMNTEAFF; size: NA; V: TRBV7-9; J: TRBJ1-1; D: NA
DNA: TGTGCCAGCTCACCACTCAGTGCGGCCTCCTACGAGCAGTACTTC; CDR3: CASSPLSAASYEQYF; size: NA; V: TRBV18; J: TRBJ2-7; D: NA
DNA: TGTGCCAGCAGTCCTAGGACAGGCCTCTTGGTCGAGCAGTACTTC; CDR3: CASSPRTGLLVEQYF; size: NA; V: TRBV27; J: TRBJ2-7; D: TRBD1
DNA: TGTGCCAGCAGCATTATGCGGGGACCAGCCTACGAGCAGTACTTC; CDR3: CASSIMRGPAYEQYF; size: NA; V: TRBV7-6; J: TRBJ2-7; D: NA
DNA: TGTGCCAGCACCCAAAGGGGCAGGCTAGCTAACTATGGCTACACCTTC; CDR3: CASTQRGRLANYGYTF; size: NA; V: TRBV21-1; J: TRBJ1-2; D: NA
DNA: TGTGCCAGCTCGCCCGGGACAGGAGGCAATCAGCCCCAGCATTTT; CDR3: CASSPGTGGNQPQHF; size: few; V: TRBV18; J: TRBJ1-5; D: TRBD1
DNA: TGTGCCAGCACCCCTACAGGGGGGGCTGGGGCCAACGTCCTGACTTTC; CDR3: CASTPTGGAGANVLTF; size: NA; V: TRBV2; J: TRBJ2-6; D: NA
DNA: TGTGCCAGCAGATCGACCGGGGTGGGTAACGAAAAACTGTTTTTT; CDR3: CASRSTGVGNEKLFF; size: NA; V: TRBV27; J: TRBJ1-4; D: NA
DNA: TGTGCCAGCAGCTTAGCGCAGGGTGGAGAGACCCAGTACTTC; CDR3: CASSLAQGGETQYF; size: once; V: TRBV7-9; J: TRBJ2-5; D: NA
DNA: TGTGCCAGCAGCTTGAGGGGGGGGAACAATCAGCCCCAGCATTTT; CDR3: CASSLRGGNNQPQHF; size: NA; V: TRBV5-6; J: TRBJ1-5; D: NA
DNA: TGTGCCAGCAGCTTTACAGACAATGAGCAGTTCTTC; CDR3: CASSFTDNEQFF; size: few; V: TRBV7-9; J: TRBJ2-1; D: NA
DNA: TGCAGCGCCGGAAAGGGGTGGGGGAACACCGGGGAGCTGTTTTTT; CDR3: CSAGKGWGNTGELFF; size: NA; V: TRBV29-1; J: TRBJ2-2; D: NA
DNA: TGCAGCGTACGCCCCCTCGGAGCTGAAGCTTTCTTT; CDR3: CSVRPLGAEAFF; size: NA; V: TRBV29-1; J: TRBJ1-1; D: NA
DNA: TGCGCCAGCAGCCAAGAAGGGGACAGGGGCCTCGGGGAGCTGTTTTTT; CDR3: CASSQEGDRGLGELFF; size: NA; V: TRBV4-1; J: TRBJ2-2; D: TRBD1